Listed here are 11 T cell receptor beta chains from one sample, sequenced in a study of blood T cells in healthy people across ages. The use of a sample-barcoded 5' primer and a J-beta primer mix characterized a second PCR of roughly 7 to 12 cycles. TCRdb itself ran the 5' RACE reads through MiXCR, one entry per CDR3 protein. The data hold approximately 900,000 distinct CDR3 sequences, with 29% observed a single time. The same data also went into a second study, on T cells of mothers and their children.

The sequencing sample was made of blood. These receptors were taken from a woman between 40 and 55 years old in good health.

This clonotype was seen at least ten times. The chain couples TRBV20-1 to TRBJ2-7; a possible D gene is TRBD2 (5 bases). Germline V gene sequence: CDR1 DFQATT, CDR2 SNEGSKA (reference sequence). V was pared by 3 bases and J by 2 bases, with 11 bases between. The CDR3 length is 13 residues. The CDR3: CSASTGKTYEQYF. In DNA, the CDR3 is TGCAGTGCTAGTACCGGGAAAACCTACGAGCAGTACTTC.

A few counts support this clonotype. The V and J genes are TRBV4-1 and TRBJ2-4; 11 bases fit TRBD2. Germline lookup yields CDR1 MGHRA and CDR2 YSYEKL. This CDR3 comprises 19 residues. V lost 1 base to trimming and J lost 3 bases; unmatched junction nucleotides: 11. The CDR3 spells CASSQGLAGIGMGKNIQYF. CDR3 DNA sequence: TGCGCCAGCAGCCAAGGACTAGCGGGAATCGGTATGGGCAAAAACATTCAGTACTTC.

This clonotype showed up just a few times. This chain joins TRBV24-1 and TRBJ1-5, with a tentative D call TRBD1 (6 bases). The CDR3 extends over 15 amino acids. V was pared by 7 bases and J by 6 bases, with 18 bases between. The germline V gene has CDR1 KGHDR and CDR2 SFDVKD. As DNA, the CDR3 is TGTGCCACCAGCGATACAGGGCAGGCGGGTCAGCCCCAGCATTTT. Its protein is CATSDTGQAGQPQHF.

The sample holds many counts of this clonotype. V usage is TRBV12-3 or TRBV12-4 and J usage is TRBJ2-7; a weak D match, TRBD2 (6 bases). V was trimmed by 5 bases and J by 4 bases, leaving 18 bases between them. The CDR3 consists of 15 residues. CDR3 residues: CASSPGGARGYEQYF. The CDR3 coding sequence is TGTGCCAGCAGTCCCGGGGGAGCAAGAGGGTACGAGCAGTACTTC.

The V and J genes are TRBV29-1 and TRBJ1-1; TRBD1 matches 7 bases. Germline V gene sequence: CDR1 SQVTM, CDR2 ANQGSEA. V gave up 4 bases and J gave up 4 bases; unmatched junction bases: 6. This CDR3 is built from 13 residues. The CDR3 spells CSVVGGDSTEAFF. CDR3 DNA: TGCAGCGTTGTAGGGGGCGATAGCACTGAAGCTTTCTTT.

The CDR3, as DNA: TGCAGTGCTAGCACCGGGACAGGGGTTGTAATAAGCAATCAGCCCCAGCATTTT. Its protein is CSASTGTGVVISNQPQHF. The gene calls are TRBV20-1 and TRBJ1-5; 10 bases map to TRBD1. This CDR3 has 18 residues. The germline V gene has CDR1 DFQATT and CDR2 SNEGSKA (reference sequence). J lost 1 base, V lost 3 bases, and 12 bases had no gene match.

The sample holds many counts of this clonotype. The chain joins TRBV29-1 to TRBJ2-1; 9 positions match TRBD2. The CDR3 runs to 11 residues. V dropped 6 bases and J dropped 9; count of bases not matched to a gene: 3. Germline lookup yields CDR1 SQVTM and CDR2 ANQGSEA. CDR3 in amino acids: CSVKAGGEQFF. Written as DNA, the CDR3 is TGCAGCGTCAAAGCGGGGGGTGAGCAGTTCTTC.

The gene calls are TRBV20-1 and TRBJ2-5, with TRBD2 matching over 7 bases. J was trimmed by 1 base and V by 6 bases; bases with no gene match: 5. CDR1 is DFQATT and CDR2 is SNEGSKA in the germline V gene (reference sequence). The CDR3 runs 13 residues. CDR3 residues: CSAARTSQETQYF. DNA of the CDR3: TGCAGTGCCGCGCGGACTAGCCAAGAGACCCAGTACTTC.

This clonotype was observed a few times. The V call is TRBV28, the J call TRBJ1-1; D perhaps matches TRBD1 (6 bases). V was clipped by 4 bases and J by 9 bases, with 12 bases between them. Germline lookup yields CDR1 MDHEN and CDR2 SYDVKM. CDR3 length: 12 residues. CDR3 coding DNA: TGTGCCAGCAGTTACCCGACAGGAAAAGCTTTCTTT. Translated, it gives CASSYPTGKAFF.

This clonotype appeared many times. This chain uses TRBV12-3 or TRBV12-4 with TRBJ2-5; 9 positions match TRBD1. The CDR3 extends over 14 amino acids. Trimming at V came to 8 bases and at J to 11 bases, leaving 15 bases not matched to a gene. The DNA for the CDR3 is TGTGCCAGCGGGGGGGGGGACAGGGACTATGAGCAGTACTTC. Encoded protein: CASGGGDRDYEQYF.

On this clonotype: Since a much larger clone is just one base distant, this may be a read error. In this CDR3 the conserved last residue, phenylalanine or tryptophan, is missing, so a read error is likely. The chain links TRBV4-1 to TRBJ1-1, with a possible D match to TRBD1 (5 bases). This CDR3 spans 13 amino acids. V lost 1 base to trimming and J lost 4 bases, with 7 bases between them. CDR1 and CDR2 from the germline V gene are MGHRA and YSYEKL. Written as DNA, the CDR3 is TGCGCCAGCAGCCAAGTGGGGGGCACTGAAGCTTTCTGT. This translates into CASSQVGGTEAFC.